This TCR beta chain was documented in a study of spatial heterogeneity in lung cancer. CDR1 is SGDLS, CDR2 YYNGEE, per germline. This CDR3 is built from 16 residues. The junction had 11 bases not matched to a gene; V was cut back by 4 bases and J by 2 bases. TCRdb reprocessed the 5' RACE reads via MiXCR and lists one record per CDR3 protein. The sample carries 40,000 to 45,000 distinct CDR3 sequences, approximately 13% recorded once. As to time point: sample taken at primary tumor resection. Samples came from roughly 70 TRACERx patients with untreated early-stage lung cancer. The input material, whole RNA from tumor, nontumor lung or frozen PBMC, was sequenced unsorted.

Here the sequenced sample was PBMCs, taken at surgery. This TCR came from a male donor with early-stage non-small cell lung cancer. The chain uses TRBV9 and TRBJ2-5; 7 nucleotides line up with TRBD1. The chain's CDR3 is CASSRSVGRGQETQYF. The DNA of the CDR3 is TGTGCCAGCAGCCGCAGTGTAGGCAGGGGGCAAGAGACCCAGTACTTC. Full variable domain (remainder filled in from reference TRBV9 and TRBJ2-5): DSGVTQTPKHLITATGQRVTLRCSPRSGDLSVYWYQQSLDQGLQFLIQYYNGEERAKGNILERFSAQQFPDLHSELNLSSLELGDSALYFCASSRSVGRGQETQYFGPGTRLLVL.